The sample holds many counts of the clone carrying this T cell receptor beta chain. Absent ophthalmopathy progression within 18 months defined stable Graves' hyperthyroidism. Cells are PBMCs isolated from about 10 ml of fresh blood. This sample is part of a study of T cells in Graves' hyperthyroidism and ophthalmopathy. RNA transcripts served as the template for amplifying TCR beta CDR3 regions. The TCR CDR3 first-round RT-PCR relied on the HTBI primer set. Using its own MiXCR run on the multiplex PCR reads, TCRdb lists one record per CDR3 protein. Here the sample spans 250,000 to 300,000 distinct CDR3 sequences, roughly an eighth being singletons. The source material was blood. The TCR comes from a middle-aged woman with Graves' hyperthyroidism.

CDR3 protein: CASSQQVSETQYF. Written as DNA, the CDR3 is TGTGCCAGCAGCCAACAAGTGAGTGAGACCCAGTACTTC. The V gene is TRBV3-1, the J gene TRBJ2-5; D ambiguous. The V end lost 2 bases, the J end lost 5 bases, and 9 bases lay between the germline ends. The CDR3 contains 13 residues. CDR1 and CDR2 (germline): LGHDT, YNNKEL (reference sequence).